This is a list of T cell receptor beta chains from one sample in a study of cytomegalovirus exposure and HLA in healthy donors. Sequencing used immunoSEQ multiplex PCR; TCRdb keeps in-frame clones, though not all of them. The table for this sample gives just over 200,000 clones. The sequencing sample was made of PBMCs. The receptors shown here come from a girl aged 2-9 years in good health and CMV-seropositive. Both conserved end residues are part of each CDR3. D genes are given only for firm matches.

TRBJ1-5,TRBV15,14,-,CATSREQPNQPQHF,TGTGCCACCAGCAGAGAACAGCCAAATCAGCCCCAGCATTTT
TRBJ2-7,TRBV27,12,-,CASSFSPYEQYF,TGTGCCAGCAGTTTCTCTCCCTACGAGCAGTACTTC
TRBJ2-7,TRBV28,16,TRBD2,CASSLATSGNIYEQYF,TGTGCCAGCAGTCTAGCGACTAGCGGGAATATCTACGAGCAGTACTTC
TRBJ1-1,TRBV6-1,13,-,CASRAGHFTEAFF,TGTGCCAGCAGAGCGGGACATTTCACTGAAGCTTTCTTT
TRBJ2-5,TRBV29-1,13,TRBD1,CSVAGTGGETQYF,TGCAGCGTTGCCGGGACAGGTGGCGAGACCCAGTACTTC
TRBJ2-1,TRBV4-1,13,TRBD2,CASSQGLAGRWFF,TGCGCCAGCAGCCAAGGACTAGCGGGAAGGTGGTTCTTC
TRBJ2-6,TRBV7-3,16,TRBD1,CASSLQGRTGANVLTF,TGTGCCAGCAGCCTACAGGGGCGCACGGGGGCCAACGTCCTGACTTTC
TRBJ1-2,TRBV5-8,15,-,CASSKVQRGNYGYTF,TGTGCCAGCAGTAAGGTTCAGAGGGGGAACTATGGCTACACCTTC
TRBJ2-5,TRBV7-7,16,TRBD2,CASSLGFGLAKETQYF,TGTGCCAGCAGCTTAGGATTCGGACTAGCGAAAGAGACCCAGTACTTC
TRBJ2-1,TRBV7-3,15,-,CASSYTPGVVNEQFF,TGTGCCAGCAGCTACACACCCGGGGTGGTCAATGAGCAGTTCTTC
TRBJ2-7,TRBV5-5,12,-,CASSPRGYEQYF,TGTGCCAGCAGCCCCCGGGGCTACGAGCAGTACTTC
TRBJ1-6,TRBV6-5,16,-,CASRSWAPSWNSPLHF,TGTGCCAGCCGTTCTTGGGCTCCTTCTTGGAATTCACCCCTCCACTTT
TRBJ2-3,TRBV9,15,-,CANESGVPCTDTQYF,TGTGCCAACGAGTCCGGGGTTCCCTGCACAGATACGCAGTATTTT
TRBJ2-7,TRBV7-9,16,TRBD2,CASSFGLAGGYYEQYF,TGTGCCAGCAGCTTCGGGCTAGCGGGAGGGTACTACGAGCAGTACTTC
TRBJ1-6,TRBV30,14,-,CAWSVNRDNSPLHF,TGTGCCTGGAGTGTAAACAGGGATAATTCACCCCTCCACTTT
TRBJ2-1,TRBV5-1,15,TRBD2,CASSILAGVDNEQFF,TGCGCCAGCAGCATACTAGCGGGAGTAGACAATGAGCAGTTCTTC
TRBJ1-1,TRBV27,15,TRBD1,CASRRRDSMNTEAFF,TGTGCCAGCAGGAGACGGGACAGCATGAACACTGAAGCTTTCTTT
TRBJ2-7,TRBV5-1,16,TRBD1,CASSLGTGDGSYEQYF,TGCGCCAGCAGCTTGGGGACAGGGGACGGCTCCTACGAGCAGTACTTC
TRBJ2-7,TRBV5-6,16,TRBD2,CASSLGGGGIPYEQYF,TGTGCCAGCAGCTTGGGCGGGGGAGGAATCCCCTACGAGCAGTACTTC
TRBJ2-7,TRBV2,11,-,CASSENYEQYF,TGTGCCAGCAGTGAGAACTACGAGCAGTACTTC
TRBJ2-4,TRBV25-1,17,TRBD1,CASSDSETGTLKNIQYF,TGTGCCAGCAGTGATTCCGAGACAGGGACCCTTAAAAACATTCAGTACTTC
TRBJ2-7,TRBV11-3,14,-,CASSLGGGSYEQYF,TGTGCCAGCAGCTTAGGAGGTGGCTCCTACGAGCAGTACTTC
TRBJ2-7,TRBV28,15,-,CASRELGYSSYEQYF,TGTGCCAGCAGGGAACTAGGTTATAGCTCCTACGAGCAGTACTTC
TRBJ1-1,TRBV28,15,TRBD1,CASLGPGGGFTEAFF,TGTGCCAGTCTGGGGCCAGGGGGCGGTTTTACTGAAGCTTTCTTT
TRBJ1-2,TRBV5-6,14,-,CASSLSADTYGYTF,TGTGCCAGCAGCTTGTCGGCAGACACCTATGGCTACACCTTC
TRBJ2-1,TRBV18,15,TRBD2,CASSPTGTSHSEQFF,TGTGCCAGCTCCCCGACCGGGACTAGCCATTCTGAGCAGTTCTTC
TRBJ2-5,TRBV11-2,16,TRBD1,CASSQFTMDREETQYF,TGTGCCAGCAGCCAATTTACAATGGACAGGGAAGAGACCCAGTACTTC
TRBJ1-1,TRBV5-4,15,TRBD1,CASSLQQGIISEAFF,TGTGCCAGCAGCTTGCAACAGGGGATAATCTCTGAAGCTTTCTTT
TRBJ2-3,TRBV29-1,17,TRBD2,CSVVRQRGLAGTDTQYF,TGCAGCGTTGTAAGACAGAGAGGACTAGCGGGCACAGATACGCAGTATTTT
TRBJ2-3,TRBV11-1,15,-,CASSLESAGTDTQYF,TGTGCCAGCAGCTTGGAAAGCGCCGGCACAGATACGCAGTATTTT
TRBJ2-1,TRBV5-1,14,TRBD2,CASERVAGLGEQFF,TGCGCCAGCGAAAGGGTAGCGGGACTTGGTGAGCAGTTCTTC
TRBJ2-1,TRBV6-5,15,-,CASSYDPGLHNEQFF,TGTGCCAGCAGTTATGACCCGGGACTCCACAATGAGCAGTTCTTC
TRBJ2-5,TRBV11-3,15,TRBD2,CASSRTSASQETQYF,TGTGCCAGCAGCCGGACTAGCGCCTCCCAAGAGACCCAGTACTTC